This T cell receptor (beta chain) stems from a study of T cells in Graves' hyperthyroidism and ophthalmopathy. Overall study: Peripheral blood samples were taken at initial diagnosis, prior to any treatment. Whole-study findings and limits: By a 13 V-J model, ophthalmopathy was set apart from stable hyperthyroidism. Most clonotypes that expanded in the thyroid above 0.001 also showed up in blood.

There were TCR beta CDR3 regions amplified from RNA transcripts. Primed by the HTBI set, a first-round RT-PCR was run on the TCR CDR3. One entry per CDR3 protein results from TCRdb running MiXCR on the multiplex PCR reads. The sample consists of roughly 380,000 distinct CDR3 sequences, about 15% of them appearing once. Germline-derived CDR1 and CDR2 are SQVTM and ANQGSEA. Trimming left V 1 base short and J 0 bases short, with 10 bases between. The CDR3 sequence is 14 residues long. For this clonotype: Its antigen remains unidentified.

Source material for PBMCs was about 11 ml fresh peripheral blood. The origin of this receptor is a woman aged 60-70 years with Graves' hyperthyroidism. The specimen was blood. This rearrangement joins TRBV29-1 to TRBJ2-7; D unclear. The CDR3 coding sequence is TGCAGCGTTGAAGTTCAACAGAGCTCCTACGAGCAGTACTTC. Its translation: CSVEVQQSSYEQYF.